The 22 T cell receptor beta chains below come from one sample, sequenced in a study of long-term antiretroviral therapy in people with HIV. Version v3.0 of the immunoSEQ assay was performed at survey level. The method was immunoSEQ multiplex PCR; TCRdb's version includes in-frame clones alone and lacks a portion of them. The table has about 19,000 clones, about nine tenths seen once. This specimen was unsorted PBMCs, taken 2.1 years after starting antiretroviral therapy. The receptors shown here come from a man aged 18 to 35 with HIV.

V and J are TRBV5-6 and TRBJ2-6; possible D gene TRBD2, 5 bases. CDR3 length: 17 amino acids. CDR1 is SGHDT, CDR2 YYEEEE, per germline. V lost 2 bases and J lost 2, with 14 bases in between. DNA for the CDR3: TGTGCCAGCAGCTTCGTGATAGGACTTACTGGGGCCAACGTCCTGACTTTC. Translated, it gives CASSFVIGLTGANVLTF. Full variable domain (remainder filled in from reference TRBV5-6 and TRBJ2-6): DAGVTQSPTHLIKTRGQQVTLRCSPKSGHDTVSWYQQALGQGPQFIFQYYEEEERQRGNFPDRFSGHQFPNYSSELNVNALLLGDSALYLCASSFVIGLTGANVLTFGAGSRLTVL.

This clone was detected once. The rearrangement joins TRBV13 to TRBJ2-3; D not resolved. V shed 3 bases and J shed 5 bases, with 3 bases lying between them. CDR1 PRHDT and CDR2 FYEKMQ come from the germline V gene (reference sequence). This CDR3 has 11 residues. CDR3 sequence (DNA): TGTGCCAGCAGCTTCGGAGATACGCAGTATTTT. It yields the protein CASSFGDTQYF.

The rearrangement links TRBV29-1 to TRBJ1-1, with a possible D match to TRBD1 (6 bases). V was clipped by 4 bases and J by 6 bases, with 9 bases between them. The germline CDR1 and CDR2 sequences are SQVTM and ANQGSEA. This CDR3 comprises 11 residues. CDR3 bases: TGCAGCGTTGTAAGGGGGGCTGAAGCTTTCTTT. Translated: CSVVRGAEAFF. Based on the CDR3 plus reference TRBV29-1 and TRBJ1-1, the full variable domain is SAVISQKPSRDICQRGTSLTIQCQVDSQVTMMFWYRQQPGQSLTLIATANQGSEATYESGFVIDKFPISRPNLTFSTLTVSNMSPEDSSIYLCSVVRGAEAFFGQGTRLTVV.

The chain is built from TRBV7-9 and TRBJ2-5, with 8 bases lining up with TRBD1. The CDR3 spans 15 residues. V was clipped by 2 bases and J by 5 bases; unmatched bases: 7. Germline CDR1 is SEHNR and CDR2 is FQNEAQ (reference sequence). CDR3 sequence reads: CASSLLRGRWETQYF. The CDR3 region has the DNA TGTGCCAGCAGCTTACTCAGGGGGCGTTGGGAGACCCAGTACTTC. The whole variable domain, filled in from reference TRBV7-9 and TRBJ2-5, reads DTGVSQNPRHKITKRGQNVTFRCDPISEHNRLYWYRQTLGQGPEFLTYFQNEAQLEKSRLLSDRFSAERPKGSFSTLEIQRTEQGDSAMYLCASSLLRGRWETQYFGPGTRLLVL.

J is TRBJ1-5 and V is TRBV7-2; D uncertain. Deletions cut 5 bases from V and 7 bases from J, with 12 bases between. There are 13 residues in the CDR3. Germline V gene data show CDR1 as SGHTA and CDR2 as FQGNSA. The CDR3 loop reads CASSGEPAQPQHF. The CDR3 DNA reads TGTGCCAGCAGCGGGGAGCCGGCCCAGCCCCAGCATTTT. The full variable domain, its missing parts supplied by reference TRBV7-2 and TRBJ1-5, is GAGVSQSPSNKVTEKGKDVELRCDPISGHTALYWYRQSLGQGLEFLIYFQGNSAPDKSGLPSDRFSAERTGGSVSTLTIQRTQQEDSAVYLCASSGEPAQPQHFGDGTRLSIL.

The chain combines TRBV25-1 with TRBJ1-2; 8 bases are a match to TRBD1. CDR3 size: 13 residues. Germline values: CDR1 MGHDK, CDR2 SYGVNS. Trimming cost V 6 bases and J 7 bases; bases outside gene matches: 7. The CDR3 is CASSSTGEVGYTF. CDR3 DNA sequence: TGTGCCAGCAGCTCGACAGGGGAGGTTGGCTACACCTTC.

The chain combines TRBV5-4 with TRBJ1-1, with 12 bases that match TRBD1. The V gene's germline CDR1 is SGHNT and CDR2 YYREEE (reference sequence). The V and J ends lost 0 bases and 4 bases, in that order; junction bases with no gene match: 4. The CDR3 has 16 residues. The CDR3: CASSLDGTGGITEAFF. In DNA form, the CDR3 reads TGTGCCAGCAGCTTGGACGGGACAGGGGGCATCACTGAAGCTTTCTTT.

The DNA for the CDR3 is TGCAGCGTGACGCTACAGGGTCGGGGAAACACCATATATTTT. Its translation: CSVTLQGRGNTIYF. The chain has TRBV29-1 and TRBJ1-3; perhaps TRBD1 as D (6 bases). Deletions cut 6 bases from V and 4 bases from J, with 16 bases between. Germline lookup yields CDR1 SQVTM and CDR2 ANQGSEA. This CDR3 spans 14 amino acids.

The chain recombines TRBV5-4 with TRBJ2-7; D may match TRBD1 or TRBD2 (6 bases each). The CDR3 runs to 14 residues. Germline V gene sequence: CDR1 SGHNT, CDR2 YYREEE (reference sequence). Trimming removed 0 bases from V and 3 bases from J, with 10 bases in between. The CDR3 protein is CASSLGRGLYEQYF. In DNA, the CDR3 is TGTGCCAGCAGCTTGGGTCGGGGGCTCTACGAGCAGTACTTC. The full variable domain, rest sourced from reference TRBV5-4 and TRBJ2-7, is ETGVTQSPTHLIKTRGQQVTLRCSSQSGHNTVSWYQQALGQGPQFIFQYYREEENGRGNFPPRFSGLQFPNYSSELNVNALELDDSALYLCASSLGRGLYEQYFGPGTRLTVT.

J is TRBJ2-1 and V is TRBV4-2; 7 bases align to TRBD2. The germline V gene has CDR1 LGHNA and CDR2 YNFKEQ. CDR3 length: 19 residues. V shed 3 bases and J 8 bases; nucleotides not matched to a gene: 22. The CDR3 DNA follows: TGTGCCAGCAGCCAGCCCCTGTCAATTAGTGGCGCGGGGGAGGATGAGCAGTTCTTC. This gives the protein CASSQPLSISGAGEDEQFF.

The CDR3 here is CASSLPRLATYNEQFF. The CDR3 bases are TGCGCCAGCAGCTTGCCCAGACTAGCGACCTACAATGAGCAGTTCTTC. The rearrangement joins TRBV5-1 to TRBJ2-1, with 8 bases that match TRBD2. Germline-derived CDR1 and CDR2 are SGHRS and YFSETQ. After removal of 1 base from V and 2 bases from J, the junction contained 5 bases not matched to a gene. This CDR3 is built from 16 residues.

This clone was counted a single time. The rearrangement joins TRBV5-1 to TRBJ2-1; no reliable D call. Germline V CDR1 and CDR2: SGHRS, YFSETQ. Deletions cut 0 bases from V and 1 base from J, with 17 bases between. The CDR3 has 18 residues. The CDR3 loop reads CASSLGGSGIRSYNEQFF. CDR3 bases: TGCGCCAGCAGCTTGGGGGGATCAGGCATACGGTCCTACAATGAGCAGTTCTTC.

The rearrangement joins TRBV18 to TRBJ1-1, with D possibly TRBD1 on 6 matching bases. V lost 6 bases and J lost 1, with 9 bases in between. The CDR3 has 13 residues. Germline V gene sequence: CDR1 KGHSH, CDR2 LQKENI. The DNA for the CDR3 is TGTGCCAGCTCGACGGACAGGAACACTGAAGCTTTCTTT. Translating gives CASSTDRNTEAFF.

The chain couples TRBV16 to TRBJ2-5; D is perhaps TRBD1 (6 bases). The CDR3 is made up of 16 amino acids. The germline gives CDR1 KGHSY, CDR2 FQNENV. The V end lost 1 base, the J end lost 2 bases, and 14 bases lay between the germline ends. CDR3 bases: TGTGCCAGCAGCCAATTAACCGGGACACAGCAAGAGACCCAGTACTTC. The encoded protein is CASSQLTGTQQETQYF.

The J gene is TRBJ2-1, the V gene TRBV2; 10 positions agree with TRBD2. The CDR3 covers 15 residues. Germline trimming cut 6 bases from V and 4 bases from J; bases unmatched to any gene: 6. Germline CDR1 is SNHLY and CDR2 is FYNNEI. CDR3 loop: CASRPTSGDYNEQFF. The CDR3 coding sequence is TGTGCCAGCAGACCAACTAGCGGGGATTACAATGAGCAGTTCTTC.

The chain carries TRBV9 and TRBJ2-6; D ambiguous. CDR1 SGDLS and CDR2 YYNGEE come from the germline V gene. V lost 4 bases and J lost 0, with 17 bases in between. CDR3 length equals 18 residues. The CDR3 DNA reads as TGTGCCAGCAGCCCTCCCGTGCCGGCATTCTCTGGGGCCAACGTCCTGACTTTC. Its protein product is CASSPPVPAFSGANVLTF.

The chain employs TRBV5-8 and TRBJ2-1; D may be TRBD1 (5 bases). V lost 4 bases and J 7 bases, leaving 9 bases between the germline ends. There are 12 residues in the CDR3. Germline V lookup: CDR1 SGHTS, CDR2 YDEGEE. CDR3 residues: CASSVGLNEQFF. The CDR3 bases are TGTGCCAGCAGCGTGGGGCTTAATGAGCAGTTCTTC.

This sequence joins TRBV6-5 and TRBJ2-7; 8 bases map to TRBD2. V lost 6 bases and J lost 7; bases outside the gene matches: 8. The CDR3 loop spans 13 amino acids. Germline CDR1 MNHEY, CDR2 SVGAGI. The CDR3 region is CASRIGLADEQYF. The CDR3 DNA reads as TGTGCCAGCAGAATCGGACTAGCTGATGAGCAGTACTTC.

CDR3 coding DNA: TGTGCCAGCAGCTCAGGGGCCCGGGGTGAAAAACTGTTTTTT. Translation: CASSSGARGEKLFF. The rearrangement joins TRBV7-9 to TRBJ1-4; D might be TRBD1 (6 bases). The V end lost 4 bases, the J end lost 7 bases, and 13 bases lay between the germline ends. CDR3 length: 14 residues. Germline V lookup: CDR1 SEHNR, CDR2 FQNEAQ (reference sequence).

The CDR3 protein is CASSTSLLAGVEQYF. The DNA of the CDR3 is TGTGCCAGCAGCACTTCCTTACTAGCGGGAGTCGAGCAGTACTTC. The chain links TRBV7-2 to TRBJ2-7, with 11 bases that match TRBD2. V gave up 5 bases and J gave up 6 bases; unmatched junction bases: 9. The germline gives CDR1 SGHTA, CDR2 FQGNSA. The CDR3 spans 15 residues.

The CDR3 DNA follows: TGTGCCAGCAGTCGTCATGACAGCCAGTCAGCTTTCTTT. Its protein product is CASSRHDSQSAFF. This rearrangement joins TRBV9 to TRBJ1-1, with TRBD1 as a possible D gene (5 bases). Germline V gene data show CDR1 as SGDLS and CDR2 as YYNGEE. V shed 5 bases and J shed 10 bases, with 18 bases lying between them. This CDR3 spans 13 amino acids.

The chain joins TRBV30 to TRBJ2-1; 14 bases are a match to TRBD2. Germline V gives CDR1 GTSNPN, CDR2 SVGIG (reference sequence). This CDR3 spans 17 amino acids. The J segment lost 6 bases and the V segment lost 0 bases, leaving 7 bases of the junction unmatched. The CDR3 is CAWSVGTSGSSSNEQFF. CDR3 in DNA: TGTGCCTGGAGTGTAGGGACTAGCGGGAGCTCGAGCAATGAGCAGTTCTTC.